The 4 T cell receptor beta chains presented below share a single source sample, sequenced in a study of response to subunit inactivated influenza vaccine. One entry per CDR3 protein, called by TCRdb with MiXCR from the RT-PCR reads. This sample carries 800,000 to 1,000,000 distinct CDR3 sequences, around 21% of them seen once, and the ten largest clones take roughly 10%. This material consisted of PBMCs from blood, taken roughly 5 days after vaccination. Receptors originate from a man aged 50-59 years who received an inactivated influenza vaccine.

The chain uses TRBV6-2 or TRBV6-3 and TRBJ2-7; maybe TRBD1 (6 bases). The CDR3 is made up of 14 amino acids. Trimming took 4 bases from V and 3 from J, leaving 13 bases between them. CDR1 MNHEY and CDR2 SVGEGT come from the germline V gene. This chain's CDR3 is CASSWGPTRYEQYF. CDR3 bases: TGTGCCAGCAGTTGGGGGCCGACCCGCTACGAGCAGTACTTC.

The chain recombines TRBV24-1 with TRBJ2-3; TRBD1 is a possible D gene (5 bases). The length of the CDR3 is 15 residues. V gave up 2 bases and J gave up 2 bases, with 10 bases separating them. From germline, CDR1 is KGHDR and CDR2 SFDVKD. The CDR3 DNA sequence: TGTGCCACCAGTGATTCCAAGGACATCACAGATACGCAGTATTTT. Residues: CATSDSKDITDTQYF.

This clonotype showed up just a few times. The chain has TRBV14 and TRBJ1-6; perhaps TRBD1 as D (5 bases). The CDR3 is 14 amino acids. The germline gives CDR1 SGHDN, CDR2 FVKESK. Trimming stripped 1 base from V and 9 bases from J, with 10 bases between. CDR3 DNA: TGTGCCAGCAGCCAAGCCCGGGGGGGTTCACCCCTCCACTTT. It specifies CASSQARGGSPLHF.

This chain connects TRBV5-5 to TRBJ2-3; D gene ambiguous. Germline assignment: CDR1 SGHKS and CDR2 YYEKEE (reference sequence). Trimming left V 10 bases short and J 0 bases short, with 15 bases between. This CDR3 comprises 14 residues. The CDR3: CASCRATSTDTQYF. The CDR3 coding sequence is TGTGCCTCCTGCCGGGCAACTAGCACAGATACGCAGTATTTT.